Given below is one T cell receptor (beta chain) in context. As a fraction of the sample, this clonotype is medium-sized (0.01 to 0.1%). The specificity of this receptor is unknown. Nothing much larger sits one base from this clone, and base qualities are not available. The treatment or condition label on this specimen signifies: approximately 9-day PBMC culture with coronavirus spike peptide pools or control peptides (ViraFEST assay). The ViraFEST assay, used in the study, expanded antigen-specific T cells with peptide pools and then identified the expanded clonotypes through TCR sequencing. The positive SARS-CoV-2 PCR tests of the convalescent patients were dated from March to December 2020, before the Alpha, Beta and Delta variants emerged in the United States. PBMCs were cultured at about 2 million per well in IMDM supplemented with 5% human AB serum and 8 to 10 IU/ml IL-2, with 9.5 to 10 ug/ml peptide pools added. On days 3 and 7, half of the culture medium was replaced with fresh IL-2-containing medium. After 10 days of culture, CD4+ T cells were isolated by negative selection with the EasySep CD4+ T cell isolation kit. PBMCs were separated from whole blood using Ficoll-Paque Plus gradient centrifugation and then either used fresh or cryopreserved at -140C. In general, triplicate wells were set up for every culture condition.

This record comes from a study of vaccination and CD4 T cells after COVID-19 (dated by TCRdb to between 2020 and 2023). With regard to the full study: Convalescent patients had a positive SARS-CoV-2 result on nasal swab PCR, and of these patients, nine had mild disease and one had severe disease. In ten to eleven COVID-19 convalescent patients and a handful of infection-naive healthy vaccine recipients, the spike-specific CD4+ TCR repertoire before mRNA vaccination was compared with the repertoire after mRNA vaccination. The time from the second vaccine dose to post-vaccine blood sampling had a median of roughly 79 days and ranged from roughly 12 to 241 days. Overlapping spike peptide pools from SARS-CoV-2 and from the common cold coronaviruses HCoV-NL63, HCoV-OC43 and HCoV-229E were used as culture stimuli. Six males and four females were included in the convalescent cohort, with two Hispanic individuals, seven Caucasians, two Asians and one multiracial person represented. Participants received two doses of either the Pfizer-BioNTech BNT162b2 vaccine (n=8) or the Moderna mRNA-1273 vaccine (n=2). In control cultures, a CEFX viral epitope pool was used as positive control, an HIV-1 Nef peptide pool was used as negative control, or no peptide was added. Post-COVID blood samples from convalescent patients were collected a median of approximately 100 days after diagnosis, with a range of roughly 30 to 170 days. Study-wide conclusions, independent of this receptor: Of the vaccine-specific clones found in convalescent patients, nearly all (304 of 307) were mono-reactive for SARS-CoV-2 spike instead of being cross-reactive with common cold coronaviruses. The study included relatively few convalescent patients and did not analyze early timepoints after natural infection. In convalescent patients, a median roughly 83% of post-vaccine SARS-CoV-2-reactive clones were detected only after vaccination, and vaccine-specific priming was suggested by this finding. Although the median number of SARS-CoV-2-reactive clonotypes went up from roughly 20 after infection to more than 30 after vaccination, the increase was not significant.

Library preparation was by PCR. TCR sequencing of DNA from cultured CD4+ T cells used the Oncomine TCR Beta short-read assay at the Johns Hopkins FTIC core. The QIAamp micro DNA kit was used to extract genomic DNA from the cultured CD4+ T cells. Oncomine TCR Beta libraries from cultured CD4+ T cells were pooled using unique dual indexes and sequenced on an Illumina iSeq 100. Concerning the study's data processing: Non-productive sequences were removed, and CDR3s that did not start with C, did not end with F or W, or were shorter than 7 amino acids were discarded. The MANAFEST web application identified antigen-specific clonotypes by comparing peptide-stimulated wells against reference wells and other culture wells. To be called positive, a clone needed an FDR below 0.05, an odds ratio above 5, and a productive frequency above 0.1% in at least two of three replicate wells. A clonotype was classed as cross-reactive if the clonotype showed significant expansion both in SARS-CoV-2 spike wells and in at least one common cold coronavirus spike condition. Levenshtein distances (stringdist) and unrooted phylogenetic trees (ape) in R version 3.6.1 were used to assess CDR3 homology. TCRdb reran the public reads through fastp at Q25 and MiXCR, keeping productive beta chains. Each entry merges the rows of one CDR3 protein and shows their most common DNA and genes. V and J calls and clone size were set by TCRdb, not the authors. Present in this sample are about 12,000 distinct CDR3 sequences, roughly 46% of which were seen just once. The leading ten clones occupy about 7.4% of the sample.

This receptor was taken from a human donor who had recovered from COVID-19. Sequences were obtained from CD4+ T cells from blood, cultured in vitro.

Read as DNA, the sequence is TGCGCCAGCAGCCAATCGCAGGGGGCGGCTGGGGCCAACGTCCTGACTTTC. Translated, it reads CASSQSQGAAGANVLTF. The sequence links TRBV4-3 to TRBJ2-6; the junction holds 8 bases that match TRBD1. Germline trimming amounts to 2 bases on V and 2 bases on J, with 5 as the count of junction bases outside the gene matches. CDR1 LGHNA and CDR2 YSLEER are derived from the germline V gene. CDR3 length: 17 amino acids, cysteine to phenylalanine. Just CDR3 DNA is preserved here, 51 bases in frame from base 1.